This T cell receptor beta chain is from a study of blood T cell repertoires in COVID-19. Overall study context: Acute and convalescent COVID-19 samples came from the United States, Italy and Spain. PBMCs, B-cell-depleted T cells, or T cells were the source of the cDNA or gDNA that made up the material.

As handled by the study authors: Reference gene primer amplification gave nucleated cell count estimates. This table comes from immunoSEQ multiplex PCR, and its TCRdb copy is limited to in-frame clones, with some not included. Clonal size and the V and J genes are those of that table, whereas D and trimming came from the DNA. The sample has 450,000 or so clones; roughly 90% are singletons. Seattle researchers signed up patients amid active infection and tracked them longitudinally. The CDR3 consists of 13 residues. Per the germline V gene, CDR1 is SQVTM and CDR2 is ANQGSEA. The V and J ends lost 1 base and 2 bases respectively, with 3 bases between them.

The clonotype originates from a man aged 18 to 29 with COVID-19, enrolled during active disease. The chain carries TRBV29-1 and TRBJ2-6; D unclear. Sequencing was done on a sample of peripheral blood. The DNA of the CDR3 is TGCAGCGTTGAAGGTACTGGGGCCAACGTCCTGACTTTC. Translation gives CSVEGTGANVLTF. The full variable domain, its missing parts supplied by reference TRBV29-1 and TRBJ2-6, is SAVISQKPSRDICQRGTSLTIQCQVDSQVTMMFWYRQQPGQSLTLIATANQGSEATYESGFVIDKFPISRPNLTFSTLTVSNMSPEDSSIYLCSVEGTGANVLTFGAGSRLTVL.